This T cell receptor (beta chain) was retrieved from a study of early T cells in non-severe SARS-CoV-2 infection. Overall study context: Bulk RNA from unsorted whole blood was sequenced; chains were unpaired. Study-wide results and caveats: VDJdb matching, biased toward anti-spike CD8 responses, missed private and CD4 specificities.

This clonotype showed up many times. Its specificity is not known. Researchers tagged individual cDNA molecules with unique molecular identifiers. TCRdb passed the 5' RACE reads through MiXCR, listing each CDR3 protein once. Among tens of thousands of distinct CDR3 sequences listed, 20% were seen once. This CDR3 spans 15 amino acids. Germline values: CDR1 SQVTM, CDR2 ANQGSEA. The V gene lost 0 bases and the J gene lost 0 bases, with 11 bases spanning the gap. The V gene is TRBV29-1, the J gene TRBJ1-1; no definite D call. The source material was whole blood, sampled at baseline. This TCR was sampled from an adult who was a healthcare worker with PCR-confirmed SARS-CoV-2 infection or an uninfected control (not recorded which). The CDR3 region is CSVEESSLMNTEAFF. The CDR3 bases are TGCAGCGTTGAAGAATCGAGCCTTATGAACACTGAAGCTTTCTTT.